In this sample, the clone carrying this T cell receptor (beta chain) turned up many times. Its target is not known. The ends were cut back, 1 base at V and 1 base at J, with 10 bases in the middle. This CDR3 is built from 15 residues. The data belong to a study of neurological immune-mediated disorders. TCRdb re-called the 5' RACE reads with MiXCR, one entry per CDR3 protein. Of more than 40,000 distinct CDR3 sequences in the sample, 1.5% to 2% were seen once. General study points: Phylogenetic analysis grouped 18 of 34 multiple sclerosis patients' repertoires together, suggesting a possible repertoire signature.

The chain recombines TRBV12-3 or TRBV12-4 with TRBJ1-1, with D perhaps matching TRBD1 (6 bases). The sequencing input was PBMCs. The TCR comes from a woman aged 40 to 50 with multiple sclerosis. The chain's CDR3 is CASSLGSGANTEAFF. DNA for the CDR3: TGTGCCAGCAGTTTAGGGTCAGGGGCGAACACTGAAGCTTTCTTT.